This T cell receptor beta chain is drawn from a study of Ad26.COV2.S vaccination and SARS-CoV-2 variants (dated by TCRdb to the early 2020s). A note on the overall study: Donors in the vaccine arm were drawn from COV1001, a phase I-IIa trial of Ad26.COV2.S in healthy adults that was multicentre, randomized, double-blind and placebo-controlled. Dosing of Ad26.COV2.S was intramuscular, at either 5x10^10 or 1x10^11 viral particles, delivered as one shot or as two shots spaced 56 days apart. TCRbeta repertoire sequencing served as the tool for gauging how specific and how broad the SARS-CoV-2-reactive T cell receptors were following Ad26.COV2.S vaccination. Participants in the trial were split at random into five groups of five each, receiving low-dose or high-dose Ad26.COV2.S once or twice, or else placebo on both occasions. Blinding of investigators to trial group allocation was maintained during experiments and outcome assessment. A total of 32 samples were included in the TCR-sequenced set, comprising around 20 Ad26.COV2.S vaccine recipients, 5 placebo recipients and 8 SARS-CoV-2 convalescent individuals.

The immunoSEQ Assay was the method used to sequence TCRbeta CDR3 regions. After extraction, genomic DNA underwent amplification by bias-controlled multiplex PCR, followed by high-throughput sequencing. In the paper's pipeline: To quantify the absolute abundance of every unique TCRbeta CDR3 region, sequences were collapsed and filtered. T cell fraction was estimated by normalizing TCRbeta template counts to usable DNA, which was measured by amplifying reference genes present in all nucleated cells. Repertoire TCRs were annotated as SARS-CoV-2-specific by exact matching of V gene, CDR3 amino acid sequence and J gene to a known reactive TCR set. MIRA supplied the reference SARS-CoV-2 TCR set, which was filtered for enrichment in COVID-19-positive ImmuneCODE repertoires so that public or cross-reactive TCRs were removed. Drawing on the MIRA antigens, annotated TCRs were analysed further at the level of specific ORF or position within ORF. Depth was the summed frequency of annotated unique rearrangements, while breadth was defined as annotated unique rearrangements over total unique productive rearrangements. TCR breadth was compared between groups using two-sided Wilcoxon rank-sum tests. TCRdb limited this immuneACCESS table to in-frame rearrangements with V and J called. A share of clones is missing; checked studies link under half to unresolved V genes, and the rest is unexplained. The V and J calls and clone size were taken over from that table, and D and trimming were inferred from the DNA. The sample table contains approximately 420,000 clones; only one count was recorded for 70% to 90% of them. The top ten clones comprise approximately 4% of the sample.

Study-level results and caveats: Non-spike TCR breadth was comparable between vaccine and placebo recipients, consistent with the vaccine containing only spike. According to the authors, total T cell responses may have been underestimated by the TCR breadth and depth analyses. The study was not powered to compare responses between vaccine doses or regimens. Ad26.COV2.S recipients had higher spike-specific TCR breadth than placebo recipients (P = 0.0014). After vaccination, substantial breadth of spike-specific CD8+ and CD4+ T cell responses was reported.

The treatment or condition label of this sample denotes: around 19 received Ad26.COV2.S at low or high dose, single or two shots; about 5 received placebo; per-sample allocation not given. Repertoires of vaccine and placebo recipients were sequenced from samples taken on day 63 after the first injection. Cohort 1b enrolled about two dozen adults aged 18-55 years at a single site in Boston, USA, between 29 July and 7 August 2020. As a vaccine, Ad26.COV2.S was a replication-incompetent adenovirus type 26 vector that expressed a prefusion-stabilized SARS-CoV-2 spike protein derived from the original Wuhan strain. A note on this clone: The antigen this receptor binds is unknown. No base quality information exists; no much larger clone differs at one position.

This TCR was sampled from a person aged 18-60 years who received the Ad26.COV2.S COVID-19 vaccine or a placebo. This material consisted of peripheral blood, taken in a trial of Ad26.COV2.S vaccine versus placebo.

The sequence in DNA is TGTGCGGCGGGACACCTGAACACTGAAGCTTTCTTT. It specifies CAAGHLNTEAFF. Recombination joined TRBV30 with TRBJ1-1; TRBD1 is perhaps the D gene, given 6 matching bases. The CDR3 sequence holds 12 residues, the cysteine and phenylalanine included. The kept DNA is CDR3 alone, 36 bases in frame from the first base. From the germline V gene (reference sequence), CDR1 is GTSNPN and CDR2 is SVGIG.